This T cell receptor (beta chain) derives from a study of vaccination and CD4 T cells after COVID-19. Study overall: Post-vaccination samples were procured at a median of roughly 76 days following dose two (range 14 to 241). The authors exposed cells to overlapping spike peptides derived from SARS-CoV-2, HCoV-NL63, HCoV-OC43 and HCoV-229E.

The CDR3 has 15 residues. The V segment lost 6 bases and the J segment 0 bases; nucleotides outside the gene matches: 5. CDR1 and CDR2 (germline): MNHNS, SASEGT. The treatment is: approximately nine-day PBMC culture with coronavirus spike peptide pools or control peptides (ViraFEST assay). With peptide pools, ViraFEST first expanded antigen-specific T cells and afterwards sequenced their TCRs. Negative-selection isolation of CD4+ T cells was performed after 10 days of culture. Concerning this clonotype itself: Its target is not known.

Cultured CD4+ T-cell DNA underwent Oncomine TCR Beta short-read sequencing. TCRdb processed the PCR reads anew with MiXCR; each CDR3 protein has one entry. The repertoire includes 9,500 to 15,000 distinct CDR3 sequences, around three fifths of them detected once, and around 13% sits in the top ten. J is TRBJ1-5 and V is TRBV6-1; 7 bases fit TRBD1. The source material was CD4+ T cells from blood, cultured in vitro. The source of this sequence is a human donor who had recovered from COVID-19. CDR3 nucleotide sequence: TGTGCCAGCAGCGGGACAGAGTATAGCAATCAGCCCCAGCATTTT. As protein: CASSGTEYSNQPQHF.